This is a list of T cell receptor beta chains from one sample in a study of cytomegalovirus exposure and HLA in healthy donors. Profiling relied on immunoSEQ multiplex PCR, and the TCRdb table lists in-frame clones only, not all of them. The sample yields 130,000 or so clones, 82% seen once. Material for sequencing was PBMCs. The receptors originated from a man aged 18 to 29 in good health and CMV-seropositive. Each CDR3 is given with its conserved first and last residue. The D gene is left open where the match is weak. Size is omitted from some rows. Given values are once, few, many or a class for expanded clones.

>.|TRBV5-6|.|TRBJ2-5
TGTGCCAGCAGCCCCGAGAGGGACTTCAACGAGGGGACCCAGTACTTC
CASSPERDFNEGTQYF
>.|TRBV19|.|TRBJ2-2
TGTGCCAGTAGTAAGACAGGCACCGGGGAGCTGTTTTTT
CASSKTGTGELFF
>.|TRBV19|TRBD2|TRBJ2-7
TGTGCCAGTAGTACTGGACTAGCGGGAGGAAACGAGCAGTACTTC
CASSTGLAGGNEQYF
>.|TRBV2|.|TRBJ1-2
TGTGCCAGCCGGACACCTCCTAACTATGGCTACACCTTC
CASRTPPNYGYTF
>.|TRBV11-2|TRBD2|TRBJ2-1
TGTGCCAGCAGCCCCATCCGGGGTGGGACTAGTTTAATCAATGAGCAGTTCTTC
CASSPIRGGTSLINEQFF
>once|TRBV5-4|.|TRBJ2-1
TGTGCCAGCAGCTTGGAACTGGTCTCCTCCTACAATGAGCAGTTCTTC
CASSLELVSSYNEQFF
>few|TRBV4-1|.|TRBJ2-1
TGCGCCAGCAGCCAAGAAGGGGCCTACAATGAGCAGTTCTTC
CASSQEGAYNEQFF
>.|TRBV6-5|.|TRBJ1-1
TGTGCCAGCAGTTATAACGTGCAGGGGAACACTGAAGCTTTCTTT
CASSYNVQGNTEAFF
>once|TRBV7-9|.|TRBJ1-4
TGTGCCAGCAGCTTAGGGGCTCAGGGGCTCGGAGTGAGGGAAAAACTGTTTTTT
CASSLGAQGLGVREKLFF
>.|TRBV9|.|TRBJ2-1
TGTGCCAGCAGCGCGGGGAGTAGGGAGCCCTACAATGAGCAGTTCTTC
CASSAGSREPYNEQFF
>few|TRBV7-9|TRBD2|TRBJ2-7
TGTGCCAGCAACCGGGGGGGGGACTACGAGCAGTACTTC
CASNRGGDYEQYF
>.|TRBV27|.|TRBJ2-2
TGTGCCAGCCGAGATACCGGGGAGCTGTTTTTT
CASRDTGELFF
>.|TRBV19|.|TRBJ1-5
TGTGCCAGCAACAGGGTATCGGGCAATCAGCCCCAGCATTTT
CASNRVSGNQPQHF
>.|TRBV19|TRBD2|TRBJ2-1
TGTGCCAGTAGTAGCCCCGGGACTAGAGCGGATGAGCAGTTCTTC
CASSSPGTRADEQFF
>.|TRBV18|TRBD1|TRBJ2-7
TGTGCCAGCTCACCGGACAGGGCCAGAAACGAGCAGTACTTC
CASSPDRARNEQYF
>.|TRBV30|.|TRBJ1-4
TGTGCCTGGAGCCGTCTAGGGGGGGCGGGAGATGAAAAACTGTTTTTT
CAWSRLGGAGDEKLFF
>.|TRBV6-1|.|TRBJ1-2
TGTGCCAGCAGCGGGTCCAACTATGGCTACACCTTC
CASSGSNYGYTF
>once|TRBV7-8|TRBD1|TRBJ1-5
TGTGCCAGCAGCTTAGTGACAGGGAGCCAGCCCCAGCATTTT
CASSLVTGSQPQHF
>.|TRBV2|TRBD1|TRBJ1-1
TGTGCCAGCATTTGGACAGGGGCTGCGGGGAGTGAAGCTTTCTTT
CASIWTGAAGSEAFF
>.|TRBV7-3|TRBD1|TRBJ2-3
TGTGCCAGCAGCTCCCTGACCTGGACAGGGACTAGCACAGATACGCAGTATTTT
CASSSLTWTGTSTDTQYF
>.|TRBV5-1|.|TRBJ2-1
TGCGCCAGCAGCCTACAGGGACCCAATGAGCAGTTCTTC
CASSLQGPNEQFF
>.|TRBV4-1|.|TRBJ2-1
TGCGCCAGCGTCGGGACCCGGGGGAATGAGCAGTTCTTC
CASVGTRGNEQFF
>.|TRBV4-1|TRBD2|TRBJ2-2
TGCGCCAGCAGACCTGGACTAGCGGGTACCGGGGAGCTGTTTTTT
CASRPGLAGTGELFF
>.|TRBV28|.|TRBJ1-2
TGTGCCAGCAGTTTAGTTTCAGGGCCCTTTCGCGGCTACACCTTC
CASSLVSGPFRGYTF
>few|TRBV30|TRBD1|TRBJ1-2
TGTGCCTGGAACCCGGGACAGGGGGTTTTTTATGGCTACACCTTC
CAWNPGQGVFYGYTF
>.|TRBV27|.|TRBJ1-2
TGTGCCAGCAGTTTAAGAGGGGGGGATGGCTACACCTTC
CASSLRGGDGYTF
>.|TRBV5-1|.|TRBJ1-4
TGCGCCAGCAGCACCCGGGGTCCAACTAATGAAAAACTGTTTTTT
CASSTRGPTNEKLFF
>.|TRBV7-2|.|TRBJ2-7
TGTGCCAGCAGCTTAGATGGCGGCCACTACGAGCAGTACTTC
CASSLDGGHYEQYF
>.|TRBV27|.|TRBJ1-4
TGTGCCAGCAAGTTCAGGGGAGTCGTAGAAAAACTGTTTTTT
CASKFRGVVEKLFF
>.|TRBV29-1|.|TRBJ1-1
TGCAGCGTGACGCACCGGGTCTACGACACTGAAGCTTTCTTT
CSVTHRVYDTEAFF
>.|TRBV10-2|TRBD1|TRBJ2-1
TGCGCCAGCAGGGACTTTATGGGACAGGGGGCGAAAAATGAGCAGTTCTTC
CASRDFMGQGAKNEQFF
>.|TRBV27|.|TRBJ1-1
TGTGCCAGCAGAGAAATAGGAGTGGGGGGCACTGAAGCTTTCTTT
CASREIGVGGTEAFF
>.|TRBV27|TRBD1|TRBJ1-2
TGTGCCAGCAGTCCACGAGACAGGGGAGTAGAAGGCTACACCTTC
CASSPRDRGVEGYTF
>once|TRBV29-1|TRBD2|TRBJ2-7
TGCAGCGGCACCGGGACTAATTCCTACGAGCAGTACTTC
CSGTGTNSYEQYF
>.|TRBV11-2|TRBD2|TRBJ2-2
TGTGCCAGCAGCCCCCGGACTAGCTGGGTGACCGGGGAGCTGTTTTTT
CASSPRTSWVTGELFF
>few|TRBV27|.|TRBJ1-3
TGTGCCAGCAGTGAAAGACAGATTTCTGGAAACACCATATATTTT
CASSERQISGNTIYF
>.|TRBV10-3|.|TRBJ2-7
TGTGCCATCAGTGACAGCTACGAGCAGTACTTC
CAISDSYEQYF
>.|TRBV18|.|TRBJ1-5
TGTGCCAGCTCACCCGGAGGGGGGGCGAATCAGCCCCAGCATTTT
CASSPGGGANQPQHF
>once|TRBV6-5|.|TRBJ2-3
TGTGCCAGCAGTTACTACTCGAGGGCGACAGATACGCAGTATTTT
CASSYYSRATDTQYF
>.|TRBV5-4|TRBD2|TRBJ2-3
TGTGCCAGCAGCTTGGGCCTAGCGGGAGGAACAGATACGCAGTATTTT
CASSLGLAGGTDTQYF
>once|TRBV19|.|TRBJ1-2
TGTGCCAGTAGTACCACATCCAGGGCTAACTATGGCTACACCTTC
CASSTTSRANYGYTF
>.|TRBV2|.|TRBJ1-1
TGTGCCAGCAGGACACAGAGTATGAACACTGAAGCTTTCTTT
CASRTQSMNTEAFF
>.|TRBV5-1|.|TRBJ1-4
TGCGCCAGCAGTTCTAGCAAAGTTTACGTAGAAGAAAAACTGTTTTTT
CASSSSKVYVEEKLFF
>.|TRBV5-4|.|TRBJ1-3
TGTGCCAGCAGCTTTTCTCACAGCTCTGGAAACACCATATATTTT
CASSFSHSSGNTIYF
>.|TRBV9|TRBD2|TRBJ2-3
TGTGCCAGCAGCGTAGTAGCGGGGAGCACAGATACGCAGTATTTT
CASSVVAGSTDTQYF
>once|TRBV27|.|TRBJ2-7
TGTGGAGCCGGTTACTACGAGCAGTACTTC
CGAGYYEQYF
>.|TRBV6-5|TRBD1|TRBJ1-1
TGTGCCACCGGGACAGGGTTGAACACTGAAGCTTTCTTT
CATGTGLNTEAFF